This TCR beta chain was profiled in a study of CD8 T cells in Susac syndrome. There are 11 residues in the CDR3. With 2 bases removed from V and 9 bases from J, the gap between germline ends came to 5 bases. Germline loops: CDR1 LNHDA, CDR2 SQIVND (reference sequence). RNA amounts of roughly 0.5 to 1 ug underwent reverse transcription with random hexamers. MiXCR, run by TCRdb on the immunoSEQ multiplex PCR reads, gives a single entry per CDR3 protein. The sample carries about 280,000 distinct CDR3 sequences, approximately 85% recorded once. In this sample, this clonotype turned up once. The specimen sequenced was CD8+ T cells from PBMCs. The chain employs TRBV19 and TRBJ2-1; D is unresolved. This sequence was found in a human donor with multiple sclerosis. CDR3 residues: CASSITREQFF. CDR3 DNA sequence: TGTGCCAGTAGTATAACCCGTGAGCAGTTCTTC.